This T cell receptor beta chain was sequenced in a study of blood T cell repertoires in COVID-19 (dated by TCRdb to the early 2020s). In terms of the full investigation: Collaborator samples came from the United States, Italy and Spain and covered acute and convalescent phases of COVID-19. The material from the prospective study consisted of cDNA or gDNA derived from T cells, B-cell-depleted T cells, or PBMCs. Subjects who had been exposed to COVID-19, were actively infected with it, or had recovered from it provided the deeply sampled blood TCRbeta repertoires that made up the dataset. The repertoires were made available in a free public database intended to serve as a resource for research on the immune response to SARS-CoV-2. The samples were drawn from the first 160 participants of the ongoing ImmuneRACE study and from some 1,300 subjects provided by 6 global collaborators. Nearly every sample came with metadata listing a de-identified subject ID, COVID-19 status, age in years and sex. Where HLA class I and class II types were available, the types were taken from metadata supplied by the sample provider, not from assay-based typing. Overall study results and their limits: The amount of clinical and demographic metadata varied by source and participant and was provided uncurated.

Participants in the prospective study were enrolled through a virtual design, were aged roughly 18 to 90 years, and lived in approximately 24 United States geographic areas. To assign participants to cohorts, the prospective study relied on clinical history that participants themselves reported in a screening survey and a study questionnaire. ImmuneRACE Cohort 3 recovered participants were defined by two consecutive negative NP/OP PCR tests, healthcare professional clearance, or symptom resolution. In the prospective study, mobile phlebotomists collected whole blood, serum and a nasopharyngeal or oropharyngeal swab from each participant. Prospective study participants could optionally give additional blood draws and questionnaires over an approximately two-month period. Before DNA extraction, prospective study blood samples were shipped either frozen or at room temperature. The CDR3 contains 19 residues, cysteine and phenylalanine counted. CDR3 DNA only is kept here, 57 bases in frame from base 1. The germline V gene (reference sequence) gives CDR1 as SEHNR and CDR2 as FQNEAQ. The junction shows trimming of 0 bases on V and 0 bases on J, and the gene matches do not reach 11 bases of it.

Concerning this clone: Its specific antigen is unknown. One base away there is no much larger clone; base qualities are not given.

TCRbeta CDR3 regions were amplified from genomic DNA by means of the immunoSEQ Assay, a bias-controlled multiplex PCR. As for the authors' bioinformatics: The number of nucleated cells in each sample was estimated by amplification of reference gene primers within the assay. Sequence reads were collapsed and filtered to measure the absolute abundance of every unique TCRbeta CDR3 rearrangement. Productive Simpson clonality was computed per sample as the square root of Simpson's diversity index over productive rearrangements. This is the immuneACCESS table as TCRdb keeps it, with only in-frame sequences that have V and J called. A part of the clones is gone; compared with another copy, unresolved V genes explain less than half, and the rest is unexplained. That table furnishes V, J and clone size, whereas the DNA furnished D and trimming. Across this sample there are 200,000 to 250,000 clones, with roughly four fifths seen only once. The ten largest clones represent less than 2% of the sample.

The specimen was PBMCs or T cells enriched from blood (not recorded which). The V gene is TRBV7-9 and the J gene is TRBJ2-3; TRBD2 matches 8 bases in the middle. This TCR was sampled from a man in his 60s who had recovered from COVID-19. Here is the DNA: TGTGCCAGCAGCTTAGCGCTTGGACTAGCAATCTCTAGCACAGATACGCAGTATTTT. Its protein product is CASSLALGLAISSTDTQYF.